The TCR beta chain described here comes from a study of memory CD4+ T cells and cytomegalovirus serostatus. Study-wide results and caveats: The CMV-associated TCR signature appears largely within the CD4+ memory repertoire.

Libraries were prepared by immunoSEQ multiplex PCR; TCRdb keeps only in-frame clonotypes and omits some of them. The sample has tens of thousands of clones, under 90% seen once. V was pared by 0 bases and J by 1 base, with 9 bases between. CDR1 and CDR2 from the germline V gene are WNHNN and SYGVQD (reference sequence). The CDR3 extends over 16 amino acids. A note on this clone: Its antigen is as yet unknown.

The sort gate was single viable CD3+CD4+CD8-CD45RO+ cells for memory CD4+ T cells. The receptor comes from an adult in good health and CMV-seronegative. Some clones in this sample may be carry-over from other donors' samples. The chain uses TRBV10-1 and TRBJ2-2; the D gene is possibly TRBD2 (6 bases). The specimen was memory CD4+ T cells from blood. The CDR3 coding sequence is TGCGCCAGCAGTGAGTCCGGGCGGGGGAACACCGGGGAGCTGTTTTTT. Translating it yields CASSESGRGNTGELFF.